Shown below are 12 T cell receptor beta chains from a single sample sequenced in a study of cytomegalovirus exposure and HLA in healthy donors. 13 Jbeta primers and 60 Vbeta primers were used for the PCR. Libraries were prepared by immunoSEQ multiplex PCR; TCRdb keeps only in-frame clonotypes and omits some of them. The table records 75,000 to 90,000 clones, approximately 70% of them present only once. What was sequenced was PBMCs. These TCRs come from a middle-aged woman in good health and CMV-seropositive.

V is TRBV5-1 and J is TRBJ2-3; possible D gene TRBD2, 6 bases. This CDR3 region has 15 residues. Germline V gene data show CDR1 as SGHRS and CDR2 as YFSETQ. V was shortened by 0 bases and J by 1 base, with 9 bases between the two germline ends. Here the CDR3 reads CASSLALAGTDTQYF. The CDR3 DNA reads as TGCGCCAGCAGCTTGGCCTTAGCGGGCACAGATACGCAGTATTTT.

The chain uses TRBV7-2 and TRBJ1-4; 7 bases line up with TRBD1. The CDR3 is made up of 15 amino acids. Germline V CDR1 and CDR2: SGHTA, FQGNSA. Trimming at V came to 3 bases and at J to 0 bases, leaving 1 base not matched to a gene. The CDR3 protein is CASSFQGATNEKLFF. The CDR3 DNA sequence: TGTGCCAGCAGCTTCCAGGGGGCAACTAATGAAAAACTGTTTTTT.

The chain has TRBV4-2 and TRBJ2-1, with D unresolved. This CDR3 is 12 amino acids long. V was clipped by 3 bases and J by 5 bases, with 5 bases between them. CDR1 is LGHNA and CDR2 is YNFKEQ in the germline V gene. CDR3 nucleotides: TGTGCCAGCAGCCACCCAGACAATGAGCAGTTCTTC. Protein sequence: CASSHPDNEQFF.

The chain carries TRBV23-1 and TRBJ2-3; 10 bases fit TRBD1. TRBV23-1 qualifies as an ORF whose function is uncertain. Trimming removed 3 bases from V and 1 base from J; junction bases left unmatched: 1. This CDR3 region has 15 residues. The CDR3 region is CASSHGQGGTDTQYF. CDR3 sequence (DNA): TGCGCCAGCAGTCACGGACAGGGGGGCACAGATACGCAGTATTTT.

The chain is built from TRBV25-1 and TRBJ2-3, with D possibly being TRBD1 (6 bases). CDR3 length: 18 amino acids. The V and J ends lost 5 bases and 2 bases respectively, with 23 bases between them. The germline V gene has CDR1 MGHDK and CDR2 SYGVNS. CDR3 DNA sequence: TGTGCCAGCAGTTGGGACATCCTCAGCCACGAAAACACAGATACGCAGTATTTT. It translates to CASSWDILSHENTDTQYF.

The V call is TRBV30, the J call TRBJ1-1, with 12 positions matching TRBD1. The CDR3 has 15 residues. Germline CDR1 GTSNPN, CDR2 SVGIG (reference sequence). The V gene end was trimmed by 3 bases and the J gene end by 11 bases; junction bases not matched to a gene: 13. This chain's CDR3 is CAWRGEGQGAVGAFF. CDR3 DNA: TGTGCCTGGAGGGGGGAGGGACAGGGGGCGGTAGGGGCTTTCTTT.

This chain uses TRBV6-5 with TRBJ2-7; D is unclear. Per germline, CDR1 MNHEY and CDR2 SVGAGI. Trimming stripped 11 bases from V and 4 bases from J, with 24 bases between. The CDR3 is 15 residues long. CDR3 sequence reads: CAFFFKQKAAYEQYF. DNA for the CDR3: TGTGCCTTTTTTTTCAAGCAGAAGGCGGCATACGAGCAGTACTTC.

V usage is TRBV6-1 and J usage is TRBJ1-5; tentatively, D is TRBD1 (5 bases). Germline V lookup: CDR1 MNHNS, CDR2 SASEGT. The length of the CDR3 is 15 residues. The V and J ends lost 0 bases and 4 bases respectively, with 10 bases between them. In DNA, the CDR3 is TGTGCCAGCAGTGAAGCGGGGGGAGGAAATCAGCCCCAGCATTTT. The encoded protein is CASSEAGGGNQPQHF.

This clone has more than one count but fewer than ten. V and J are TRBV28 and TRBJ1-5; 7 bases agree with TRBD1. This CDR3 comprises 14 residues. The germline gives CDR1 MDHEN, CDR2 SYDVKM. J gave up 6 bases and V 6 bases, and 8 bases lay outside the gene matches. CDR3 nucleotides: TGTGCCAGCAGCCTAGGGACAGTTGGTCAGCCCCAGCATTTT. Amino acid sequence: CASSLGTVGQPQHF.

The genes are TRBV7-2 and TRBJ1-1; D is possibly TRBD1 (5 bases). Germline V lookup: CDR1 SGHTA, CDR2 FQGNSA. This CDR3 contains 14 residues. V gave up 5 bases and J gave up 0 bases, with 10 bases separating them. Written as DNA, the CDR3 is TGTGCCAGCAGCGCCAGGGTCCTGAACACTGAAGCTTTCTTT. This gives the protein CASSARVLNTEAFF.

The chain employs TRBV7-9 and TRBJ2-5; 7 bases agree with TRBD1. The CDR3 is 13 residues long. Germline V gene data show CDR1 as SEHNR and CDR2 as FQNEAQ (reference sequence). The junction had 1 base not matched to a gene; V was cut back by 1 base and J by 5 bases. The CDR3 coding sequence is TGTGCCAGCAGCTTAGTAGGGGGCGAGACCCAGTACTTC. Its translation is CASSLVGGETQYF.

This chain links TRBV30 with TRBJ1-5; the D gene is possibly TRBD1 (5 bases). From germline, CDR1 is GTSNPN and CDR2 SVGIG (reference sequence). Trimming removed 0 bases at V and 9 bases at J, with 6 bases between. This CDR3 spans 11 amino acids. This CDR3 is CAWSVQGPQHF. The CDR3 DNA reads TGTGCCTGGAGTGTTCAGGGGCCCCAGCATTTT.